The rows below give T cell receptor beta chains drawn from one sample of a study of monozygotic twins with inflammatory bowel disease. From its re-call of the 5' RACE reads, TCRdb lists each CDR3 protein once, without DNA. Its listing shows 150,000 to 200,000 distinct CDR3 sequences. Sequencing was done on a sample of blood. These receptor sequences come from a human donor with ulcerative colitis or Crohn's disease, or a healthy co-twin of an affected twin (not recorded which). CDR3s include the opening cysteine and the closing phenylalanine or tryptophan. Each record gives: V gene, J gene, CDR3 protein.

v_gene: TRBV15
j_gene: TRBJ2-4
CDR3aa: CATSRVPPETKNIQYF

v_gene: TRBV20-1
j_gene: TRBJ2-1
CDR3aa: CSAIAGGYNEQFF

v_gene: TRBV6-5
j_gene: TRBJ1-4
CDR3aa: CASSYPAAGPEKLFF

v_gene: TRBV6-5
j_gene: TRBJ2-1
CDR3aa: CASNPGTINSYNEQFF

v_gene: TRBV29-1
j_gene: TRBJ2-5
CDR3aa: CSVVVGLHQETQYF

v_gene: TRBV7-2
j_gene: TRBJ2-7
CDR3aa: CASSLGSGSYEQYF

v_gene: TRBV5-1
j_gene: TRBJ1-5
CDR3aa: CASSFSGNSNQPQHF

v_gene: TRBV20-1
j_gene: TRBJ2-7
CDR3aa: CSAPGQGRLYEQYF

v_gene: TRBV29-1
j_gene: TRBJ2-5
CDR3aa: CSSAPGQGVYETQYF

v_gene: TRBV29-1
j_gene: TRBJ1-1
CDR3aa: CSVEDRGRGPTEAFF

v_gene: TRBV10-3
j_gene: TRBJ2-4
CDR3aa: CAISESASGSEAKNIQYF

v_gene: TRBV20-1
j_gene: TRBJ1-2
CDR3aa: CSAWSGTVTGYTF

v_gene: TRBV15
j_gene: TRBJ2-5
CDR3aa: CATSRERVRETQYF

v_gene: TRBV5-1
j_gene: TRBJ2-5
CDR3aa: CASSLQAGGQKTQYF

v_gene: TRBV30
j_gene: TRBJ2-7
CDR3aa: CAWSVRGGEQYF

v_gene: TRBV20-1
j_gene: TRBJ1-5
CDR3aa: CSARDPRGSGRSQHF